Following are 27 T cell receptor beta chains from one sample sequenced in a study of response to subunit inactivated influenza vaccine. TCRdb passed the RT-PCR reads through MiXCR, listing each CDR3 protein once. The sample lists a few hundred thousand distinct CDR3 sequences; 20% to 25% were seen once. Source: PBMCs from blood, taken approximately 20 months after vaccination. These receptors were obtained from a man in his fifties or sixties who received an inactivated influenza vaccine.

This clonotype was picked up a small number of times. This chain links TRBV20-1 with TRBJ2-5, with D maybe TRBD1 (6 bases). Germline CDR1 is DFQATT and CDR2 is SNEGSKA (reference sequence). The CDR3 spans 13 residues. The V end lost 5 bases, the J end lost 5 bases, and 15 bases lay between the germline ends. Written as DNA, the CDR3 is TGCAGTGCTTCACGGACAGCGGAGGAGACCCAGTACTTC. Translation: CSASRTAEETQYF.

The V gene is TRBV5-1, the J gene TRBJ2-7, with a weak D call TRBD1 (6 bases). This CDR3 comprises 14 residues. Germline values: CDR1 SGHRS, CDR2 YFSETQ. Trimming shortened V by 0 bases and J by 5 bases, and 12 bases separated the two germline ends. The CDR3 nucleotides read TGCGCCAGCAGCTTGGCAGGGGTCTGGGACGAGCAGTACTTC. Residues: CASSLAGVWDEQYF. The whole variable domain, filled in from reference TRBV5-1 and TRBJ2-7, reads KAGVTQTPRYLIKTRGQQVTLSCSPISGHRSVSWYQQTPGQGLQFLFEYFSETQRNKGNFPGRFSGRQFSNSRSEMNVSTLELGDSALYLCASSLAGVWDEQYFGPGTRLTVT.

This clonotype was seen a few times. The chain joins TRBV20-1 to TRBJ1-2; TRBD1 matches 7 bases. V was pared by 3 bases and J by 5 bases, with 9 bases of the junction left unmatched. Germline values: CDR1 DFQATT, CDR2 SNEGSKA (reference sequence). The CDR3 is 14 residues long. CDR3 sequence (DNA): TGCAGTGCTAGTCCGGGACAGATTGCATATGGCTACACCTTC. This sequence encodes CSASPGQIAYGYTF.

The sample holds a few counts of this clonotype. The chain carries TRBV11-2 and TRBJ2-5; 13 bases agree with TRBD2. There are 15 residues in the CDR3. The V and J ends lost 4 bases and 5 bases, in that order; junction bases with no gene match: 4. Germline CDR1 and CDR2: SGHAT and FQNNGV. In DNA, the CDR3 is TGTGCCAGCAGCTGGACTAGCGGGGGAGTGGAGACCCAGTACTTC. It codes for CASSWTSGGVETQYF.

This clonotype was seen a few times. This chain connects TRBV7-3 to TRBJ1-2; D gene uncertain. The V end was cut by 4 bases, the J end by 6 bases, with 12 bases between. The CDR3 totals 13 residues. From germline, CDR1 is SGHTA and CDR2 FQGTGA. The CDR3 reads CASSSGSRDGYTF. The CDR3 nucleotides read TGTGCCAGCAGCTCCGGGTCACGGGATGGCTACACCTTC.

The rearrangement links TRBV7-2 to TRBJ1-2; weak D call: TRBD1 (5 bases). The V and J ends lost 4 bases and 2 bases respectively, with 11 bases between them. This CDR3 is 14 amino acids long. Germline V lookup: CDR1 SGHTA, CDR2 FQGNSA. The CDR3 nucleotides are TGTGCCAGCAGCTCCCCTTCAGGGAACTATGGCTACACCTTC. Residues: CASSSPSGNYGYTF.

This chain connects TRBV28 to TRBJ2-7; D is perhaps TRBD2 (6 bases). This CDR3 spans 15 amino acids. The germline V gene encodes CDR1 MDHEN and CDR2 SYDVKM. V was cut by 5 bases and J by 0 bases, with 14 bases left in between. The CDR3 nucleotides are TGTGCCAGCAGTCCGGGAGCGGGCGCCTCCTACGAGCAGTACTTC. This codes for CASSPGAGASYEQYF.

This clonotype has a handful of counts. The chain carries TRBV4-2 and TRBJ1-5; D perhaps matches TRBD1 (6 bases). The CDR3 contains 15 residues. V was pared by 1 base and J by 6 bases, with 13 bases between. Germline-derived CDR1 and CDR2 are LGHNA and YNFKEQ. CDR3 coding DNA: TGTGCCAGCAGCCAAGTGCCAGGGGTGGGTCAGCCCCAGCATTTT. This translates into CASSQVPGVGQPQHF.

The CDR3 protein is CASSYSMVTRPNTGELFF. In DNA form, the CDR3 reads TGTGCCAGCAGTTACTCGATGGTAACTAGACCTAACACCGGGGAGCTGTTTTTT. This chain links TRBV6-5 with TRBJ2-2; the D gene is possibly TRBD2 (5 bases). Germline lookup yields CDR1 MNHEY and CDR2 SVGAGI. The ends were cut back, 0 bases at V and 2 bases at J, with 16 bases in the middle. The CDR3 is 18 residues long.

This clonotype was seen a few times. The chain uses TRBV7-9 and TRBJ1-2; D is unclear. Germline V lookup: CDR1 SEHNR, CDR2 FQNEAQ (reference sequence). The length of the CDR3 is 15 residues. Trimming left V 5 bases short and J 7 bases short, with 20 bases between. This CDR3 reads CASSTLGYIDGGYTF. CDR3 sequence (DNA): TGTGCCAGCAGCACCCTTGGGTATATTGATGGTGGCTACACCTTC.

CDR3 sequence: CASSFIRGETQYF. The CDR3 region has the DNA TGTGCCAGCAGCTTTATCAGGGGAGAGACCCAGTACTTC. The chain is built from TRBV11-3 and TRBJ2-5, with D possibly being TRBD1 (6 bases). Trimming removed 3 bases from V and 4 bases from J, with 9 bases in between. The germline gives CDR1 SGHNT, CDR2 YENEEA. The CDR3 extends over 13 amino acids. Full variable domain (missing parts from reference TRBV11-3 and TRBJ2-5): EAGVVQSPRYKIIEKKQPVAFWCNPISGHNTLYWYLQNLGQGPELLIRYENEEAVDDSQLPKDRFSAERLKGVDSTLKIQPAELGDSAVYLCASSFIRGETQYFGPGTRLLVL.

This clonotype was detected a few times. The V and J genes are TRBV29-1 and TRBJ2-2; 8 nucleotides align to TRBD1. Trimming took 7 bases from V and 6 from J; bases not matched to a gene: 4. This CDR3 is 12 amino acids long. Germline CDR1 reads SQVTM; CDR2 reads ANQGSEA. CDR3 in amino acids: CSADRGPGELFF. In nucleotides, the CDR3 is TGCAGCGCCGACAGGGGCCCCGGGGAGCTGTTTTTT.

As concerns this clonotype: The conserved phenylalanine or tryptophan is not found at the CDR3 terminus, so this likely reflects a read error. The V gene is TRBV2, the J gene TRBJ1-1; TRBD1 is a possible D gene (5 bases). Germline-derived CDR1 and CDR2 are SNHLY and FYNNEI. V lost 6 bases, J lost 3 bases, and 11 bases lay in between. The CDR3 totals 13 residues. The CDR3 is CASRMLGDTEAFS. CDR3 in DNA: TGTGCCAGCAGGATGTTGGGGGACACTGAAGCTTTCTCT.

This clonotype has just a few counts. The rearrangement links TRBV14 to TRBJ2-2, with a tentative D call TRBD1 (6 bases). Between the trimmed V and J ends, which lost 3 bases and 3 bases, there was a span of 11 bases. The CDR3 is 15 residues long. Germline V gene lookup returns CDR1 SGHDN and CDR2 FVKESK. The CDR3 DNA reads TGTGCCAGCAGCCACGACAGGTGGGACACCGGGGAGCTGTTTTTT. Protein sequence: CASSHDRWDTGELFF.

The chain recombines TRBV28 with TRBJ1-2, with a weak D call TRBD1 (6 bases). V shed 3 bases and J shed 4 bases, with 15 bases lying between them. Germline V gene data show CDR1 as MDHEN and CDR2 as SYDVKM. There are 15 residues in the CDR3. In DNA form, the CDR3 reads TGTGCCAGCAGTTTCCGCAGGGGCCGTGGCTATGGCTACACCTTC. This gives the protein CASSFRRGRGYGYTF.

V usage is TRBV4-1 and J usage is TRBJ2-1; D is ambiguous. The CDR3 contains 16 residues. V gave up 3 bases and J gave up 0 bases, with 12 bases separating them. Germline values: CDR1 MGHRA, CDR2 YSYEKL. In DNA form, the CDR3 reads TGCGCCAGCAGCCAGTATACACTGAGCTCCTACAATGAGCAGTTCTTC. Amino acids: CASSQYTLSSYNEQFF.

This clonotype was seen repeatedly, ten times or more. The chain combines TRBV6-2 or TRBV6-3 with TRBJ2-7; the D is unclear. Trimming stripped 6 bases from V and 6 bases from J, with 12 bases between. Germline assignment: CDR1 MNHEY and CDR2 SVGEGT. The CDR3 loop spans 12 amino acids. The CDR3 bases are TGTGCCAGCAGCCCCTCTGGTTTCGAGCAGTACTTC. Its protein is CASSPSGFEQYF.

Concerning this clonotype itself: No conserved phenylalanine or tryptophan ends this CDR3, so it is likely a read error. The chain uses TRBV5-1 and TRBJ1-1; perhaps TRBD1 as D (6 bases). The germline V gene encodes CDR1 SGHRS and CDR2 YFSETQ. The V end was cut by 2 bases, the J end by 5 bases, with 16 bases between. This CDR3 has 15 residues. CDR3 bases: TGCGCCAGCAGCTTACTGACAGGCCGACCTACTGAAGCTTTCCTT. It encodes CASSLLTGRPTEAFL.

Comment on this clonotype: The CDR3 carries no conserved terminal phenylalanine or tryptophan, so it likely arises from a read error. CDR3 DNA: TGCGCCAGCAGCTTTAGGCCAGGGGGATACAATGAGCAGTTCTGC. Residues: CASSFRPGGYNEQFC. V usage is TRBV5-1 and J usage is TRBJ2-1; 7 bases fit TRBD1. The CDR3 is made up of 15 amino acids. The germline CDR1 and CDR2 sequences are SGHRS and YFSETQ. After removal of 2 bases from V and 4 bases from J, the junction contained 6 bases not matched to a gene.

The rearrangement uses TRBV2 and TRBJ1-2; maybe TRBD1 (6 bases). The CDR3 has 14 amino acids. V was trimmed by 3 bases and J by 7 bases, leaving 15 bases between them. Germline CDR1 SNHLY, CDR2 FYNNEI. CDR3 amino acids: CASSESGGAGGYTF. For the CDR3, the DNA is TGTGCCAGCAGTGAGTCTGGGGGCGCCGGTGGCTACACCTTC.

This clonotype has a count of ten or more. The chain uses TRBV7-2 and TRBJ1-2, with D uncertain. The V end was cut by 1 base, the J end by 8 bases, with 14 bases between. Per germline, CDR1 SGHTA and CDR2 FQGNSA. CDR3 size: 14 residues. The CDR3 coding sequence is TGTGCCAGCAGCTTAGGGCACTTAGCGGGCGGCTACACCTTC. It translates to CASSLGHLAGGYTF.

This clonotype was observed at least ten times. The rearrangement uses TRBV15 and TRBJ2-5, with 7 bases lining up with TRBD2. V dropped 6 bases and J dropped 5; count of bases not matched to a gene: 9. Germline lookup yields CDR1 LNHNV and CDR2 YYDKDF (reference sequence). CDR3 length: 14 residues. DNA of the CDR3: TGTGCCACCAGTGGGAGGGGAGGATCGGAGACCCAGTACTTC. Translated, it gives CATSGRGGSETQYF.

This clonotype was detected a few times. The DNA of the CDR3 is TGTGCCAGCAGCCAAGAGGGAGCGAGCACTGAAGCTTTCTTT. Protein product: CASSQEGASTEAFF. The rearrangement links TRBV4-2 to TRBJ1-1; D is unresolved. Germline V gene sequence: CDR1 LGHNA, CDR2 YNFKEQ. The CDR3 consists of 14 residues. V was shortened by 0 bases and J by 4 bases, with 9 bases between the two germline ends.

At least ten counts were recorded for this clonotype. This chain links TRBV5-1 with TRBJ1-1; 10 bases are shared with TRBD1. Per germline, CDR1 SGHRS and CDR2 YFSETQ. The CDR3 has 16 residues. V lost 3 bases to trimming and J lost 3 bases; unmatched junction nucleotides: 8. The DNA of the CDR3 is TGCGCCAGCAGCTCCCGGGACAGGGGCTTTCACACTGAAGCTTTCTTT. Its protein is CASSSRDRGFHTEAFF.

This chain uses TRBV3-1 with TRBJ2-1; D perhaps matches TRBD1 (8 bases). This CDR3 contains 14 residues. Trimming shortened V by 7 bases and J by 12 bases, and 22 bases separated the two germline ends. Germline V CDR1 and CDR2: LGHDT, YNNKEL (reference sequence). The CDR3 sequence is CASTGGQGGPGQFF. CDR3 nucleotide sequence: TGTGCCAGCACGGGAGGACAGGGAGGGCCTGGGCAGTTCTTC.

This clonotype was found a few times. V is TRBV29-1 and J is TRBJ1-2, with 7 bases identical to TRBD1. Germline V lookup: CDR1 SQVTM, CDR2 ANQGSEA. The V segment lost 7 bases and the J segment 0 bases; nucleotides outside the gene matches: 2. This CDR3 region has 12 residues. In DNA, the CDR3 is TGCAGCGGGGACAGCGCTAACTATGGCTACACCTTC. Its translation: CSGDSANYGYTF. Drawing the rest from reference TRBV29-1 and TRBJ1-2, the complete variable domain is SAVISQKPSRDICQRGTSLTIQCQVDSQVTMMFWYRQQPGQSLTLIATANQGSEATYESGFVIDKFPISRPNLTFSTLTVSNMSPEDSSIYLCSGDSANYGYTFGSGTRLTVV.

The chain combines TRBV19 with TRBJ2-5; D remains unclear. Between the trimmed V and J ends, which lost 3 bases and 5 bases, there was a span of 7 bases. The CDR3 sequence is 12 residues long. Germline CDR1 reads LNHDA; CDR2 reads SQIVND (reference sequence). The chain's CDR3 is CASSIGRETQYF. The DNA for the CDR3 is TGTGCCAGTAGTATCGGCCGGGAGACCCAGTACTTC.